Listed here are 23 T cell receptor beta chains from one sample, sequenced in a study of identical twins. TCRdb independently ran MiXCR on the 5' RACE reads; one entry per CDR3 protein. This sample has about 280,000 distinct CDR3 sequences; less than 9% occur once, and the top ten carry 2.1%. These same records also appear under a second study, on yellow fever vaccine responses in identical twins.

Input material: memory (CD45RO+) T cells sorted from blood. The receptors derive from a woman between 18 and 29 years old in good health.

This clonotype was observed a handful of times. The CDR3 is CASKPTSGGRGYNEQFF. The CDR3 coding sequence is TGTGCCAGCAAACCGACTAGCGGGGGCCGCGGCTACAATGAGCAGTTCTTC. J is TRBJ2-1 and V is TRBV6-4; TRBD2 matches at 12 bases. The CDR3 spans 17 residues. With V trimmed by 7 bases and J by 3 bases, 10 bases remained unmatched. Germline CDR1 reads MRHNA; CDR2 reads SNTAGT.

The rearrangement joins TRBV18 to TRBJ2-2, with D perhaps matching TRBD2 (6 bases). V was cut by 6 bases and J by 0 bases, with 8 bases left in between. The CDR3 is 14 amino acids. CDR1 is KGHSH, CDR2 LQKENI, per germline. The CDR3 bases are TGTGCCAGCTCGGGCGGGACGAACACCGGGGAGCTGTTTTTT. Its protein product is CASSGGTNTGELFF.

This chain links TRBV20-1 with TRBJ2-1; a weak D match, TRBD2 (6 bases). Trimming left V 2 bases short and J 0 bases short, with 11 bases between. The V gene's germline CDR1 is DFQATT and CDR2 SNEGSKA (reference sequence). The CDR3 is made up of 15 amino acids. Written as DNA, the CDR3 is TGCAGTGCTAGAAACCCTAGCGACTCCTACAATGAGCAGTTCTTC. Protein product: CSARNPSDSYNEQFF.

In its sample, this clonotype was seen many times. The rearrangement links TRBV5-1 to TRBJ2-1, with D perhaps TRBD2 (6 bases). Germline CDR1 SGHRS, CDR2 YFSETQ. The CDR3 spans 15 residues. Trimming pared 2 bases from V and 4 bases from J, leaving 13 bases between. CDR3 region: CASSFLDGRYNEQFF. Written as DNA, the CDR3 is TGCGCCAGCAGCTTCCTAGACGGGAGATACAATGAGCAGTTCTTC.

This clonotype was seen only a few times. The rearrangement joins TRBV6-5 to TRBJ2-1, with D tentatively TRBD2 (5 bases). Trimming cost V 0 bases and J 2 bases, with 11 bases left between them. Per germline, CDR1 MNHEY and CDR2 SVGAGI. This CDR3 is 16 amino acids long. The CDR3 DNA sequence: TGTGCCAGCAGTTACTCCTCCTTGGGAGCCTACAATGAGCAGTTCTTC. Amino acid sequence: CASSYSSLGAYNEQFF.

About this clonotype itself: Compared with germline, one end of the junction differs, possibly owing to a read error. The V gene is TRBV3-1, the J gene TRBJ2-7; TRBD2 might be the D (5 bases). The CDR3 spans 14 residues. Germline CDR1 is LGHDT and CDR2 is YNNKEL (reference sequence). DNA of the CDR3: TGTGCCAGCAGCCAATGGGAGAGCTCCCACGAGCAGTACTTC. It codes for CASSQWESSHEQYF.

This sequence joins TRBV9 and TRBJ2-3, with a weak D call TRBD1 (6 bases). The germline gives CDR1 SGDLS, CDR2 YYNGEE. Trimming shortened V by 1 base and J by 1 base, and 10 bases separated the two germline ends. The CDR3 length is 15 residues. DNA of the CDR3: TGTGCCAGCAGCGTAACACAGGGAGGCACAGATACGCAGTATTTT. Translated: CASSVTQGGTDTQYF.

The V gene is TRBV15, the J gene TRBJ2-5; weak D call: TRBD2 (7 bases). The germline CDR1 and CDR2 sequences are LNHNV and YYDKDF (reference sequence). CDR3 length: 15 amino acids. V was clipped by 0 bases and J by 5 bases, with 13 bases between them. The CDR3 DNA is TGTGCCACCAGCAGAGATCCGGGGGGCCGGGAGACCCAGTACTTC. Translation: CATSRDPGGRETQYF.

The V call is TRBV6-1, the J call TRBJ2-4; D gene ambiguous. CDR1 and CDR2 from the germline V gene are MNHNS and SASEGT. Trimming pared 9 bases from V and 0 bases from J, leaving 12 bases between. The CDR3 has 14 amino acids. CDR3 in DNA: TGTGCCAGAACCCAGACGTTAGCCAAAAACATTCAGTACTTC. This sequence encodes CARTQTLAKNIQYF.

The table lists this clonotype with many counts. The V call is TRBV14, the J call TRBJ2-3; 13 bases match TRBD2. Losses at the gene ends were 5 bases for V and 4 bases for J; bases not matched to a gene: 9. The CDR3 totals 17 residues. CDR1 and CDR2 (germline): SGHDN, FVKESK. The CDR3 DNA reads as TGTGCCAGCAGCTCCCACCTACTAGCGGGGGGGCCAGATACGCAGTATTTT. As protein: CASSSHLLAGGPDTQYF. The entire variable domain, with the rest obtained from reference TRBV14 and TRBJ2-3, is as follows: EAGVTQFPSHSVIEKGQTVTLRCDPISGHDNLYWYRRVMGKEIKFLLHFVKESKQDESGMPNNRFLAERTGGTYSTLKVQPAELEDSGVYFCASSSHLLAGGPDTQYFGPGTRLTVL.

The chain combines TRBV27 with TRBJ2-7, with D perhaps matching TRBD2 (6 bases). Trimming cost V 6 bases and J 5 bases, with 17 bases left between them. The V gene's germline CDR1 is MNHEY and CDR2 SMNVEV (reference sequence). The CDR3 covers 14 residues. The CDR3 loop is CASRPAGPGNEQYF. The CDR3 DNA follows: TGTGCCAGCAGACCAGCGGGCCCGGGGAACGAGCAGTACTTC.

This clonotype has a count of ten or more. The genes are TRBV12-3 or TRBV12-4 and TRBJ1-5; D not resolved. This CDR3 comprises 13 residues. V was trimmed by 4 bases and J by 7 bases, leaving 11 bases between them. The CDR3 sequence is CASSSMTGQPQHF. DNA for the CDR3: TGTGCCAGCAGTTCAATGACGGGGCAGCCCCAGCATTTT.

The V gene is TRBV20-1, the J gene TRBJ2-1, with 10 positions matching TRBD1. Looked up from germline, CDR1 is DFQATT and CDR2 is SNEGSKA (reference sequence). The J segment lost 6 bases and the V segment lost 5 bases, leaving 4 bases of the junction unmatched. The CDR3 covers 13 residues. CDR3 sequence reads: CSAEGDRGNEQFF. CDR3 sequence (DNA): TGCAGTGCTGAGGGGGACAGGGGCAATGAGCAGTTCTTC.

This rearrangement joins TRBV27 to TRBJ1-1, with D perhaps matching TRBD1 (5 bases). Germline CDR1 reads MNHEY; CDR2 reads SMNVEV (reference sequence). V was trimmed by 4 bases and J by 8 bases, leaving 17 bases between them. This CDR3 spans 14 amino acids. The CDR3 sequence is CASSWAGAFAEAFF. The DNA for the CDR3 is TGTGCCAGCAGTTGGGCCGGGGCGTTCGCAGAAGCTTTCTTT.

V and J are TRBV20-1 and TRBJ1-1; D gene unclear. CDR1 is DFQATT and CDR2 is SNEGSKA in the germline V gene (reference sequence). Trimming cost V 2 bases and J 1 base, with 5 bases left between them. The CDR3 is made up of 12 amino acids. The CDR3 spells CSARPQNTEAFF. In DNA, the CDR3 is TGCAGTGCTAGACCCCAGAACACTGAAGCTTTCTTT.

This clonotype was recorded a few times. The chain links TRBV20-1 to TRBJ2-1; TRBD2 matches 8 bases. CDR1 is DFQATT and CDR2 is SNEGSKA in the germline V gene (reference sequence). V trimming: 0 bases; J trimming: 0 bases; junction bases outside the gene matches: 1. This CDR3 has 15 residues. The CDR3 DNA sequence: TGCAGTGCTAGAGAAAGCGGGAGCTCCTACAATGAGCAGTTCTTC. Translated: CSARESGSSYNEQFF.

V and J are TRBV18 and TRBJ2-7, with 7 bases matching TRBD2. The V segment lost 0 bases and the J segment 2 bases; nucleotides outside the gene matches: 4. The length of the CDR3 is 15 residues. Germline V lookup: CDR1 KGHSH, CDR2 LQKENI. The CDR3 loop is CASSPPSGLPYEQYF. CDR3 bases: TGTGCCAGCTCACCACCTAGCGGGCTCCCCTACGAGCAGTACTTC.

The chain has TRBV20-1 and TRBJ2-5; 10 positions match TRBD1. The CDR3 loop spans 14 amino acids. CDR1 is DFQATT and CDR2 is SNEGSKA in the germline V gene (reference sequence). The CDR3 DNA sequence: TGCTCCGGGTTTGGACAGGGGGTTTCTGAGACCCAGTACTTC. It translates to CSGFGQGVSETQYF.

This clonotype appeared a few times. DNA for the CDR3: TGTGCCAGCAGTCTCAACCCGGGACTGAGCCAAGAGACCCAGTACTTC. Its protein product is CASSLNPGLSQETQYF. The J gene is TRBJ2-5, the V gene TRBV11-3; tentatively, D is TRBD2 (6 bases). V shed 6 bases and J shed 1 base, with 18 bases lying between them. Germline V gives CDR1 SGHNT, CDR2 YENEEA. The CDR3 loop spans 16 amino acids.

This clonotype occurred many times. The chain employs TRBV11-2 and TRBJ1-2; D is unclear. CDR1 is SGHAT, CDR2 FQNNGV, per germline. The CDR3 length is 13 residues. Trimming left V 3 bases short and J 8 bases short, with 13 bases between. CDR3 protein: CASSLGGDGGYTF. Here the CDR3 DNA reads TGTGCCAGCAGCTTGGGAGGAGATGGAGGCTACACCTTC. Based on the CDR3 plus reference TRBV11-2 and TRBJ1-2, the full variable domain is EAGVAQSPRYKIIEKRQSVAFWCNPISGHATLYWYQQILGQGPKLLIQFQNNGVVDDSQLPKDRFSAERLKGVDSTLKIQPAKLEDSAVYLCASSLGGDGGYTFGSGTRLTVV.

The V gene is TRBV9, the J gene TRBJ2-1, with 7 bases matching TRBD2. There are 15 residues in the CDR3. CDR1 and CDR2 from the germline V gene are SGDLS and YYNGEE. V lost 1 base, J lost 1 base, and 2 bases stayed unmatched. In nucleotides, the CDR3 is TGTGCCAGCAGCGTATGGGGGGGGTCCTACAATGAGCAGTTCTTC. It yields the protein CASSVWGGSYNEQFF. Together with reference TRBV9 and TRBJ2-1, the CDR3 gives the full variable domain: DSGVTQTPKHLITATGQRVTLRCSPRSGDLSVYWYQQSLDQGLQFLIQYYNGEERAKGNILERFSAQQFPDLHSELNLSSLELGDSALYFCASSVWGGSYNEQFFGPGTRLTVL.

The chain recombines TRBV2 with TRBJ2-7, with 12 bases that match TRBD2. The length of the CDR3 is 17 residues. Germline CDR1 is SNHLY and CDR2 is FYNNEI. The V segment lost 6 bases and the J segment 9 bases; nucleotides outside the gene matches: 18. The CDR3 DNA sequence: TGTGCCAGCAGACTGGAGGTAACGACTAGCGGGAGTTTCCGGCAGTACTTC. Its translation is CASRLEVTTSGSFRQYF. The full variable domain, completed using reference TRBV2 and TRBJ2-7, is EPEVTQTPSHQVTQMGQEVILRCVPISNHLYFYWYRQILGQKVEFLVSFYNNEISEKSEIFDDQFSVERPDGSNFTLKIRSTKLEDSAMYFCASRLEVTTSGSFRQYFGPGTRLTVT.

The sample holds many counts of this clonotype. The chain couples TRBV6-1 to TRBJ2-1; no clear D. Trimming took off 4 bases at V and 7 bases at J, with 11 bases between the two ends. In germline, CDR1 is MNHNS, CDR2 SASEGT. The CDR3 length is 13 residues. The CDR3 DNA reads TGTGCCAGCAGTGTAGAGGAGAGGAATGAGCAGTTCTTC. Protein: CASSVEERNEQFF.